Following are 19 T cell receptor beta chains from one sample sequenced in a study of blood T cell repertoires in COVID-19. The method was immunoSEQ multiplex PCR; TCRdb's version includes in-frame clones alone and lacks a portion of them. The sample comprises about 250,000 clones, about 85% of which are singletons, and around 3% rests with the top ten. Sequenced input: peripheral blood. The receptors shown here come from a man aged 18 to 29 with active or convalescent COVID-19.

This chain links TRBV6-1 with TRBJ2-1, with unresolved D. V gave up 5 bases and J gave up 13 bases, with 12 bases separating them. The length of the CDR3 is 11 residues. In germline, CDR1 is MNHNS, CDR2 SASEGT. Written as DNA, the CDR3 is TGTGCCAGCAGTCTTGGCGGTCCACAGTTCTTC. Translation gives CASSLGGPQFF.

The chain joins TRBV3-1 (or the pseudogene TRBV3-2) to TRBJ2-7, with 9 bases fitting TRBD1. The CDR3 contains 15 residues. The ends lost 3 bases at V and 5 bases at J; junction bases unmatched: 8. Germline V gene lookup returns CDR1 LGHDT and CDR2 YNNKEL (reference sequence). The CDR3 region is CASSQHRDRDHEQYF. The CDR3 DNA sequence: TGTGCCAGCAGCCAGCACCGGGACAGGGATCACGAGCAGTACTTC.

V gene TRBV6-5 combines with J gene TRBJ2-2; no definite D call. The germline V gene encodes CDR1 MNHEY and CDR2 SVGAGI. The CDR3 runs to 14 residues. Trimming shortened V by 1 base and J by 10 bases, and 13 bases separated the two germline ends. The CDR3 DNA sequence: TGTGCCAGCAGTTACTTTGATAGCTCCGAGGAGCTGTTTTTT. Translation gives CASSYFDSSEELFF.

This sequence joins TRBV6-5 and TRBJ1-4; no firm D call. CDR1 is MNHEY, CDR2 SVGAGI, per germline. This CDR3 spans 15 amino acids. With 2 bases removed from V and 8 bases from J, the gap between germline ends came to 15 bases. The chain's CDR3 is CASSYISFGGEKLFF. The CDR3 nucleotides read TGTGCCAGCAGTTACATCAGCTTCGGAGGGGAAAAACTGTTTTTT.

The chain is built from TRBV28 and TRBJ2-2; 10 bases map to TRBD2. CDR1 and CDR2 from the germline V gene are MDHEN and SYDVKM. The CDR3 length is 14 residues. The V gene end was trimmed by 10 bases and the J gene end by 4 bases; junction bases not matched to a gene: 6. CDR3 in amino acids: CAKTRTSGTGELFF. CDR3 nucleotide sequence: TGTGCCAAAACCCGGACTAGCGGCACCGGGGAGCTGTTTTTT.

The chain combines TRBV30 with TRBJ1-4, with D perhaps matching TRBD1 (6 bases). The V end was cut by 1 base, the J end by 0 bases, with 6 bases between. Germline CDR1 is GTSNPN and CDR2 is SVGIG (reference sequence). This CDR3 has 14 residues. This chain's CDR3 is CAWSGTATNEKLFF. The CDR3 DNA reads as TGTGCCTGGAGTGGGACAGCAACTAATGAAAAACTGTTTTTT.

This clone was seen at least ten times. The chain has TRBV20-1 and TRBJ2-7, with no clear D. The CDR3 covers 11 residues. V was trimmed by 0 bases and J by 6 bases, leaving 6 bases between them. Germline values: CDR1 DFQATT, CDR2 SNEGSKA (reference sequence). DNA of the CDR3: TGCAGTGCTAGAGACAGGCTCGAGCAGTACTTC. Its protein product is CSARDRLEQYF.

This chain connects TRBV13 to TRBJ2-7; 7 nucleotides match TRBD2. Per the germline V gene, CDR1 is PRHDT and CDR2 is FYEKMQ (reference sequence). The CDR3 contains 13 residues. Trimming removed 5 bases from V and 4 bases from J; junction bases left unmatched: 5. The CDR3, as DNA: TGTGCCAGCAGCCCCCCCGGGAGGTACGAGCAGTACTTC. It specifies CASSPPGRYEQYF.

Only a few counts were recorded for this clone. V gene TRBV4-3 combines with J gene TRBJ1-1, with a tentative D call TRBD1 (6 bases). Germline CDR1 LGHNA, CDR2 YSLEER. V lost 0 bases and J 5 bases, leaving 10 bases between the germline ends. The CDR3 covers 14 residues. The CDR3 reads CASSQDRGRTEAFF. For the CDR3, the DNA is TGCGCCAGCAGCCAAGACAGGGGTAGAACTGAAGCTTTCTTT.

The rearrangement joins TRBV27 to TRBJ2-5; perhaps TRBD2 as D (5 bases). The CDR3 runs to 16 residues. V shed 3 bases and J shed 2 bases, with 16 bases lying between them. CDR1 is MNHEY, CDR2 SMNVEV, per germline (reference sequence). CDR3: CASSFQVDWIQETQYF. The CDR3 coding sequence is TGTGCCAGCAGTTTCCAGGTGGACTGGATACAAGAGACCCAGTACTTC.

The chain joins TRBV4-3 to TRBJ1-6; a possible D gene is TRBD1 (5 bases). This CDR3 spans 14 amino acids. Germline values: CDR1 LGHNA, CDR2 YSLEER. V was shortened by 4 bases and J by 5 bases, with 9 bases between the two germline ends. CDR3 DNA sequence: TGCGCCAGCAGCCGGACACTTAATAATTCACCCCTCCACTTT. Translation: CASSRTLNNSPLHF.

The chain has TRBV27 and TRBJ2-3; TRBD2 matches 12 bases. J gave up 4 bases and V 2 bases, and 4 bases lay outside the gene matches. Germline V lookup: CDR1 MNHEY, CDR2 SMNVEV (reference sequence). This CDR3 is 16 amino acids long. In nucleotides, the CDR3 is TGTGCCAGCAGTTTACTAGCGGGAGGGCCTGCAGATACGCAGTATTTT. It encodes CASSLLAGGPADTQYF.

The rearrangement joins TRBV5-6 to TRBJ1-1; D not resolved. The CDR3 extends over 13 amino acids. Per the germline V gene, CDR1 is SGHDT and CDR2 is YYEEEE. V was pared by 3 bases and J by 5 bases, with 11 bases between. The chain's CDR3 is CASSWAGGTEAFF. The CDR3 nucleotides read TGTGCCAGCAGCTGGGCCGGAGGGACTGAAGCTTTCTTT.

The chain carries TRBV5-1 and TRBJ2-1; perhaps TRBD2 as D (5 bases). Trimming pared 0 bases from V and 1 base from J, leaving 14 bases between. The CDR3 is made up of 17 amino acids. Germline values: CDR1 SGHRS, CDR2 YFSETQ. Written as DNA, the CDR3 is TGCGCCAGCAGCTTGGCCGCACAGCGAGGGTCCTACAATGAGCAGTTCTTC. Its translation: CASSLAAQRGSYNEQFF.

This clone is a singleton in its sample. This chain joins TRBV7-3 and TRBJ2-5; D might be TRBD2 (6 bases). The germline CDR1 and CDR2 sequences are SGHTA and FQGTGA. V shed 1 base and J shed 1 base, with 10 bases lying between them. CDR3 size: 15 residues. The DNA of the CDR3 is TGTGCCAGCAGCTTAAGCGGGGCCACCCAAGAGACCCAGTACTTC. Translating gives CASSLSGATQETQYF. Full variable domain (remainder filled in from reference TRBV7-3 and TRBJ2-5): GAGVSQTPSNKVTEKGKYVELRCDPISGHTALYWYRQSLGQGPEFLIYFQGTGAADDSGLPNDRFFAVRPEGSVSTLKIQRTERGDSAVYLCASSLSGATQETQYFGPGTRLLVL.

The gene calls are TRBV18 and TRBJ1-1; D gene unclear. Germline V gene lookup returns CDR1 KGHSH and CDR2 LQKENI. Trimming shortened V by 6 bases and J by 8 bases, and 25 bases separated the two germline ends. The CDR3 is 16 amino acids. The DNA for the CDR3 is TGTGCCAGCTCCCTCAAGGGCCCGGCCGGGGAAGAGGAAGCTTTCTTT. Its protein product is CASSLKGPAGEEEAFF.

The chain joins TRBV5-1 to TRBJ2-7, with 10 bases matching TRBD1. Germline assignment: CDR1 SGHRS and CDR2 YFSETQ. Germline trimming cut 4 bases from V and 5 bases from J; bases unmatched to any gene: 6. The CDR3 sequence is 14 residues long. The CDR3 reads CASSEGQGSHEQYF. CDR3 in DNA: TGCGCCAGCAGCGAGGGACAGGGGAGCCACGAGCAGTACTTC.

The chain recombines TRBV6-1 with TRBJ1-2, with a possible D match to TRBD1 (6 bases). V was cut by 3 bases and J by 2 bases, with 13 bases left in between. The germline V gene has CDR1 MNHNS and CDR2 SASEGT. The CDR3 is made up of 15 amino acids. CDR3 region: CASSEPGVFNYGYTF. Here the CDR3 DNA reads TGTGCCAGCAGTGAGCCAGGGGTCTTCAACTATGGCTACACCTTC.

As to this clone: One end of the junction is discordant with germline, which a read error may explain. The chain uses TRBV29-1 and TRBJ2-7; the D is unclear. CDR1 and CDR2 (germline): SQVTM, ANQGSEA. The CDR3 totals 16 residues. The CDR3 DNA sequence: TGCAGCGTTGAGGTCCGGAATCCTACTAACTTCTACGGGCAGTACTTC. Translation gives CSVEVRNPTNFYGQYF.